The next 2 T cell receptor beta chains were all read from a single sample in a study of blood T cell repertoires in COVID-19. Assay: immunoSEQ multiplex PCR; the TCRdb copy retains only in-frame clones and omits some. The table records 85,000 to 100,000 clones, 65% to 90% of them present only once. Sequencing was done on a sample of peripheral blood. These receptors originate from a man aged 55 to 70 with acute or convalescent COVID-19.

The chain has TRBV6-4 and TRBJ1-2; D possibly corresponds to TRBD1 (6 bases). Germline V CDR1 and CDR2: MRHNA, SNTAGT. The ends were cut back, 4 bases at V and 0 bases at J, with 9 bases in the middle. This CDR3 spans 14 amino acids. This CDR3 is CASSGTVSNYGYTF. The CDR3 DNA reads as TGTGCCAGCAGTGGGACAGTCTCTAACTATGGCTACACCTTC.

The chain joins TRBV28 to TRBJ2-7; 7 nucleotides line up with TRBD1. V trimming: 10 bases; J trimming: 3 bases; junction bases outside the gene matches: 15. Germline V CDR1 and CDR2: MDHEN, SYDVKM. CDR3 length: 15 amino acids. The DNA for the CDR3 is TGTGCCACCGGGAATACCGGGACAGTGCTCTACGAGCAGTACTTC. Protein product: CATGNTGTVLYEQYF.